The clone carrying this T cell receptor (beta chain) was recorded only once. The V gene end was trimmed by 3 bases and the J gene end by 8 bases; junction bases not matched to a gene: 3. CDR3 length equals 15 residues. CDR1 is MGHRA, CDR2 YSYEKL, per germline. Assay: immunoSEQ multiplex PCR; the TCRdb copy retains only in-frame clones and omits some. Of about 18,000 clones in the sample, 85% to 90% were seen once. The data stem from a study of OX40 agonist ivuxolimab in advanced cancers. This receptor was obtained from an adult with an advanced solid tumor such as melanoma, head and neck, liver or kidney cancer. The chain couples TRBV4-1 to TRBJ2-1; TRBD2 matches 14 bases. This sample comprised CD4+ or CD8+ T cells sorted from blood, obtained in a trial of the OX40 agonist ivuxolimab. The CDR3 here is CASSQGTSGSDEQFF. CDR3 nucleotides: TGCGCCAGCAGCCAGGGGACTAGCGGGAGTGATGAGCAGTTCTTC.